The source of this T cell receptor beta chain is a study of tumor-infiltrating lymphocytes in oesophageal squamous cell carcinoma. The germline V gene encodes CDR1 SGHVS and CDR2 FNYEAQ. The CDR3 is 14 amino acids. V was trimmed by 4 bases and J by 3 bases, leaving 12 bases between them. MiXCR, run by TCRdb on the PCR reads, gives a single entry per CDR3 protein. The table shows about 14,000 distinct CDR3 sequences, with around half occurring only once. This clonotype was counted a few times. Sequencing was carried out using blood. This chain links TRBV7-6 with TRBJ2-5; D unresolved. This clonotype was obtained from a male donor with esophageal squamous cell carcinoma. The CDR3 region has the DNA TGTGCCAGCAGCTCTCTGGGCGTGGAAGAGACCCAGTACTTC. This translates into CASSSLGVEETQYF.